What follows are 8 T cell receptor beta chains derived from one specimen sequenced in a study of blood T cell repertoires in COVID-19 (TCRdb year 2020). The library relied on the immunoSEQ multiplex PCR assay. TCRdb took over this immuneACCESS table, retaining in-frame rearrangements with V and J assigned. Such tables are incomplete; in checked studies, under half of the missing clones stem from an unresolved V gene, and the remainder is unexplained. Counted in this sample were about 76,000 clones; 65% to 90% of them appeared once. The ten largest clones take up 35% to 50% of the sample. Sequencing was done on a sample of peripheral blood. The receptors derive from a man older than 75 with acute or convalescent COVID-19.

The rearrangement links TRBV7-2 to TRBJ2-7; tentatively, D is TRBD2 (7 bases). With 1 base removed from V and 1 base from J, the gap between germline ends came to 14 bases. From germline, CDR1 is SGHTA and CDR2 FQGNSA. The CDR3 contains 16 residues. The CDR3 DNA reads TGTGCCAGCAGCTTAGAGTTCGGGGGGCTTTCCTACGAGCAGTACTTC. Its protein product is CASSLEFGGLSYEQYF.

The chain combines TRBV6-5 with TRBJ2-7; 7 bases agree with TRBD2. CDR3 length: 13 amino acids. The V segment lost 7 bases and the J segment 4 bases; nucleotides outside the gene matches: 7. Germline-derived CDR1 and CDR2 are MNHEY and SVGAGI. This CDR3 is CASNDGGVYEQYF. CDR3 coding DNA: TGTGCCAGCAACGATGGGGGGGTATACGAGCAGTACTTC.

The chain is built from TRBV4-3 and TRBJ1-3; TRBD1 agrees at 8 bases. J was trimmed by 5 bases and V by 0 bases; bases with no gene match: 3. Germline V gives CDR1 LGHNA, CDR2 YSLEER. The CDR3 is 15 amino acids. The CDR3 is CASSQDGTGRNTIYF. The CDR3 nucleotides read TGCGCCAGCAGCCAAGATGGGACAGGCAGAAACACCATATATTTT.

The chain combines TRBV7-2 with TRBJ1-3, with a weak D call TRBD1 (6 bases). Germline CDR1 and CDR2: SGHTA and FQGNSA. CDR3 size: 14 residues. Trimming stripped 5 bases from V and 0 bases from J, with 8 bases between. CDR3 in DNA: TGTGCCAGCAGCGCAGGGGTCTCTGGAAACACCATATATTTT. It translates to CASSAGVSGNTIYF.

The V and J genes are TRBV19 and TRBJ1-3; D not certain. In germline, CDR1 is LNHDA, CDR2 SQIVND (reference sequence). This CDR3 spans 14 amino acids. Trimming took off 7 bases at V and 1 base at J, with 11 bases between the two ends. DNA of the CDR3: TGTGCCAGTACCCTTTGGAGTTCTGGAAACACCATATATTTT. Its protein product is CASTLWSSGNTIYF.

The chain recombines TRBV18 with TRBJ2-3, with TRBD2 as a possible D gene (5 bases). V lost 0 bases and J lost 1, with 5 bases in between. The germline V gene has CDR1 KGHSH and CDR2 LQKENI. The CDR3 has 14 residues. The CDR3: CASSPPEGTDTQYF. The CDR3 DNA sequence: TGTGCCAGCTCACCACCGGAGGGCACAGATACGCAGTATTTT.

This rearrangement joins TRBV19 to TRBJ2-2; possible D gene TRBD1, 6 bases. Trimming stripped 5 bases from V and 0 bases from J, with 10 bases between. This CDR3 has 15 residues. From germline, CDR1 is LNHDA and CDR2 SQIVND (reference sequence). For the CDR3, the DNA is TGTGCCAGTAGTCGGACAGACCCGAACACCGGGGAGCTGTTTTTT. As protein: CASSRTDPNTGELFF.

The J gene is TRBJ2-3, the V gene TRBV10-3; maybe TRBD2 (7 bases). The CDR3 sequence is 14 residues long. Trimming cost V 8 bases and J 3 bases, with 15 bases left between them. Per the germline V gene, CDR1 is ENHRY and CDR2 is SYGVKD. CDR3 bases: TGTGCCATCCTTAGGGGGGGGCCGACAGATACGCAGTATTTT. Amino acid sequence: CAILRGGPTDTQYF.